Included here is one T cell receptor beta chain sequence, with context. Its antigen is not known. TCRdb analysed the 5' RACE reads with MiXCR anew, one entry per CDR3 protein. The table shows under 250,000 distinct CDR3 sequences, with approximately 30% occurring only once. These data are taken from a study of T-cell memory formation after mild COVID-19. Study results and limitations: A balance of CD4 and CD8 characterized clones contracting day 15 to 85, whereas later expanders leaned CD4+.

The CDR3 has 15 amino acids. CDR1 and CDR2 (germline): DFQATT, SNEGSKA (reference sequence). V gave up 0 bases and J gave up 8 bases, with 19 bases separating them. This TCR came from an adult woman who had mild COVID-19 (a few samples of this study predate the infection). Cell type and time point are not known. The sequenced material came from PBMCs or a T cell subset sorted from them (not recorded which). This sequence joins TRBV20-1 and TRBJ1-2; D unclear. Here the CDR3 reads CSAREVGFGRYGYTF. CDR3 nucleotides: TGCAGTGCTAGAGAGGTGGGGTTTGGGCGTTACGGCTACACCTTC.